Described below is a single T cell receptor beta chain sequence and its context. This clone has only one observation. Its antigen specificity is not known. No clone much larger than this one lies a single base away; base qualities are absent. CDR1 SGHKS and CDR2 YYEKEE were looked up in the germline V gene (reference sequence). The CDR3, cysteine through phenylalanine, is 18 amino acids long. Only the CDR3 portion is preserved as DNA: 54 bases, with reading frame beginning at the first base. These data come from a study of a mutant IDH1 vaccine in newly diagnosed glioma (dated by TCRdb to the early 2020s). With respect to the entire study: Across visits V03 through V10, patients got a total of eight vaccinations, given in weeks 1, 3, 5, 7, 11, 15, 19 and 23. Before enrollment, most patients had been given radiochemotherapy with temozolomide as standard therapy, while the rest had received either radiotherapy alone or temozolomide alone. Peripheral blood was drawn at six visits: V03 (baseline), V05, V07, V10, V12 and V13. For exploratory analyses, longitudinal TCRB deep sequencing was carried out in about 25 treated patients wherever samples were available. Vaccination started 4-6 weeks after radiotherapy alone, or was given together with temozolomide cycles in the groups whose treatment included chemotherapy. Of the approximately 29 treated patients, 62.5% were male and approximately 40% were female, and a mean age of approximately 40 years was recorded. What the work shows at the level of the full study, not this receptor alone: It was noted by the authors that analyses of patient blood samples could not be reproduced owing to sample limitations. Selection of PBMC samples for TCRB deep sequencing was based on availability. Pseudoprogression seemed to be unrelated to changes in the top peripheral T cell clonotypes found by TCRB sequencing. Immune responses induced by the vaccine were seen in 93.3% of patients across multiple MHC alleles.

The time point label corresponds to: week 5, during vaccination. Each vaccine dose was 300 ug of a 20-mer mutant IDH1 peptide in Montanide, given subcutaneously with topical imiquimod. The donors had newly diagnosed IDH1-mutant astrocytomas of WHO grade 3 or 4 that showed loss of nuclear ATRX. The samples were drawn from NOA16, a multicentre, single-arm, open-label phase I trial in Germany that tested a mutant IDH1 peptide vaccine in humans for the first time. Genomic DNA for TCRB sequencing was isolated from EDTA blood with the DNeasy Blood and Tissue Kit. The library was built by means of the immunoSEQ multiplex PCR assay. The hsTCRB Kit was used according to the manufacturer's protocol to amplify rearranged TCR beta chain sequences. Sequencing of TCRB libraries was carried out on an Illumina MiSeq. As for how the authors treated the data: The kit vendor's proprietary platform handled demultiplexing, trimming and gene mapping. In its TCRdb copy, this immuneACCESS table keeps in-frame sequences only and misses some clones. Where compared with another copy, unresolved V genes explain less than half of these, and the others have no known cause. V and J calls plus clone size are reproduced from that table; the DNA served to infer D and trimming. Recorded for this sample are tens of thousands of clones; under 85% of them occurred a single time. The biggest ten clones account for approximately 7.7% of the sample.

The material was PBMCs, obtained from a glioma patient whose treatment included an IDH1 peptide vaccine. The receptor's source is a man aged 40-49 years with glioma. Some clones in this sample may be carry-over from other donors' samples. Here the chain combines TRBV5-5 and TRBJ2-5; possibly the D gene is TRBD1, per 8 matching bases. The closer fit of TRBJ2-7 to the DNA end suggests the J call may be wrong. The base sequence is TGTGCCAGCAGCTTGATGGGGGGGAGAACAGGGGGTAGGTACGAGCAGTACTTC. Translated, it reads CASSLMGGRTGGRYEQYF.